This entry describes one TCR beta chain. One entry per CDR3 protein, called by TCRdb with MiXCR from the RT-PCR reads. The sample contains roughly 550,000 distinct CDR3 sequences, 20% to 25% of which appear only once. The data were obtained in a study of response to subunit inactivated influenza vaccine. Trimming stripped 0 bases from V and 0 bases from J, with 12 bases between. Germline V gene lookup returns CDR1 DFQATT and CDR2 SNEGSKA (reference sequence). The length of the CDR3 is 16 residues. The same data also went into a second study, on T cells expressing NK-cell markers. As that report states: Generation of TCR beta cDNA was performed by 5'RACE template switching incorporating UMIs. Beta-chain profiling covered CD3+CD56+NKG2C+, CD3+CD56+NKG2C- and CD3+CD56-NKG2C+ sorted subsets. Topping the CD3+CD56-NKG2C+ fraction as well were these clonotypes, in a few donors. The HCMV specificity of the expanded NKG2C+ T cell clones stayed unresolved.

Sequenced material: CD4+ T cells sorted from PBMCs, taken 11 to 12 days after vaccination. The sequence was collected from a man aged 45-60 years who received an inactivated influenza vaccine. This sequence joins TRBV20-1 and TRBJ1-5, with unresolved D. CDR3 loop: CSARDPLEVSNQPQHF. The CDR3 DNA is TGCAGTGCTAGAGACCCCCTGGAAGTTAGCAATCAGCCCCAGCATTTT.